These 4 T cell receptor beta chains were all obtained from the same sample, sequenced in a study of radiotherapy plus CTLA-4 blockade in lung cancer. Measured with immunoSEQ multiplex PCR; TCRdb has only the in-frame clones, and not every one. There are some 120,000 clones in the sample; roughly 77% occur only once, and 2.5% to 3.5% lies in the top ten. Sequences were derived from peripheral blood, sampled from a patient treated with radiotherapy plus ipilimumab. The source of these receptors is a human donor with non-small cell lung cancer that progressed on radiotherapy plus ipilimumab. Some clones in this sample may be carry-over from other donors' samples.

The chain recombines TRBV5-1 with TRBJ1-3; TRBD1 is a possible D gene (5 bases). CDR3 length: 13 residues. CDR1 SGHRS and CDR2 YFSETQ come from the germline V gene. With 7 bases removed from V and 3 bases from J, the gap between germline ends came to 11 bases. CDR3 DNA sequence: TGCGCCAGCGGTGAGGGGCTTGGAAACACCATATATTTT. This sequence encodes CASGEGLGNTIYF.

This clone has more than one count but fewer than ten. The gene calls are TRBV7-2 and TRBJ2-3; D call uncertain. Trimming took 1 base from V and 9 from J, leaving 11 bases between them. The germline V gene has CDR1 SGHTA and CDR2 FQGNSA. The CDR3 loop spans 13 amino acids. The chain's CDR3 is CASSLGRQRTQYF. CDR3 sequence (DNA): TGTGCCAGCAGCTTAGGTCGGCAGAGAACGCAGTATTTT.

Here the CDR3 reads CASSLVIGGFAYNEQFF. CDR3 in DNA: TGCGCCAGCAGCTTGGTAATCGGGGGGTTCGCCTACAATGAGCAGTTCTTC. The chain combines TRBV5-1 with TRBJ2-1; 7 nucleotides line up with TRBD2. The CDR3 loop spans 17 amino acids. J gave up 2 bases and V 0 bases, and 8 bases lay outside the gene matches. The germline gives CDR1 SGHRS, CDR2 YFSETQ.

The V and J genes are TRBV29-1 and TRBJ1-4; 10 bases are shared with TRBD1. Trimming at V came to 6 bases and at J to 8 bases, leaving 6 bases not matched to a gene. Germline values: CDR1 SQVTM, CDR2 ANQGSEA. This CDR3 contains 13 residues. As DNA, the CDR3 is TGCAGCGTGAGGGGGACAGGGGTCGAAAAACTGTTTTTT. It translates to CSVRGTGVEKLFF.